A single sample gave rise to the 11 T cell receptor beta chains below, sequenced in a study of cytomegalovirus exposure and HLA in healthy donors. PCR was performed using 60 Vbeta and 13 Jbeta primers. Repertoires were generated with immunoSEQ multiplex PCR, while TCRdb's copy carries only in-frame clones and drops some. The sample comprises 85,000 to 100,000 clones, 63% of which are singletons, and roughly 6% rests with the top ten. Sequencing was done on a sample of PBMCs. All receptors derive from a woman between 25 and 40 years old in good health and CMV-seronegative.

The rearrangement uses TRBV5-8 and TRBJ1-4; 8 bases map to TRBD1. V lost 4 bases, J lost 7 bases, and 6 bases stayed unmatched. CDR1 and CDR2 from the germline V gene are SGHTS and YDEGEE. The CDR3 length is 14 residues. CDR3 in amino acids: CASSAGQGSEKLFF. Here the CDR3 DNA reads TGTGCCAGCAGCGCCGGACAGGGTTCTGAAAAACTGTTTTTT.

This clone was seen just once. The CDR3 sequence: CASNTMGGRSETQYF. As DNA, the CDR3 is TGTGCCTCGAATACGATGGGGGGGCGGAGCGAGACCCAGTACTTC. The chain is built from TRBV10-3 and TRBJ2-5; D possibly corresponds to TRBD2 (7 bases). Deletions cut 11 bases from V and 5 bases from J, with 24 bases between. CDR1 is ENHRY and CDR2 is SYGVKD in the germline V gene. CDR3 length: 15 amino acids.

This clone was picked up a small number of times. V is TRBV21-1 and J is TRBJ2-5; the table's D call of TRBD2 was not tested on the DNA. TRBV21-1 is termed a pseudogene. CDR3 length: 14 residues. As DNA, the CDR3 is TGTGCCAGCAAGAGGACGGGATTAAGAGACACCCAGTACTTC. Its translation: CASKRTGLRDTQYF.

This clone was detected only a few times. The CDR3 reads CASTNGQGARYTEAFF. CDR3 coding DNA: TGCGCCAGCACCAACGGGCAGGGGGCTCGGTACACTGAAGCTTTCTTT. This chain connects TRBV5-1 to TRBJ1-1; 8 nucleotides align to TRBD1. This CDR3 has 16 residues. The trim removed 6 bases at V and 3 bases at J, leaving 13 bases unmatched. CDR1 is SGHRS, CDR2 YFSETQ, per germline.

The gene calls are TRBV5-6 and TRBJ2-5; weak D call: TRBD2 (6 bases). This CDR3 is built from 13 residues. Germline V gives CDR1 SGHDT, CDR2 YYEEEE. Trimming took off 0 bases at V and 5 bases at J, with 8 bases between the two ends. In nucleotides, the CDR3 is TGTGCCAGCAGCTTGGGGCTAGCGGAGACCCAGTACTTC. Translating gives CASSLGLAETQYF.

This clone appeared a few times. In DNA form, the CDR3 reads TGTGCCAGCAGTGAAGCCCGGACAGGAACCTACGAGCAGTACTTC. It yields the protein CASSEARTGTYEQYF. The rearrangement links TRBV2 to TRBJ2-7; 7 nucleotides align to TRBD1. Losses at the gene ends were 0 bases for V and 2 bases for J; bases not matched to a gene: 4. The germline CDR1 and CDR2 sequences are SNHLY and FYNNEI. This CDR3 is built from 15 residues.

The V and J genes are TRBV4-1 and TRBJ1-1; D is possibly TRBD1 (6 bases). There are 16 residues in the CDR3. The germline V gene has CDR1 MGHRA and CDR2 YSYEKL. V was pared by 2 bases and J by 1 base, with 14 bases between. The CDR3 loop reads CASSQSTGHTNTEAFF. The CDR3 DNA sequence: TGCGCCAGCAGCCAATCAACGGGACACACGAACACTGAAGCTTTCTTT.

This chain links TRBV5-6 with TRBJ2-3; 7 bases agree with TRBD2. CDR1 is SGHDT and CDR2 is YYEEEE in the germline V gene. The CDR3 extends over 15 amino acids. The V and J ends lost 3 bases and 2 bases, in that order; junction bases with no gene match: 6. The CDR3 sequence: CASSSGTITTDTQYF. CDR3 DNA: TGTGCCAGCAGCTCCGGGACTATAACCACAGATACGCAGTATTTT.

The chain combines TRBV27 with TRBJ2-3; unclear D gene. This CDR3 is 13 amino acids long. Trimming took 3 bases from V and 2 from J, leaving 6 bases between them. The germline CDR1 and CDR2 sequences are MNHEY and SMNVEV (reference sequence). The CDR3 is CASSFFFTDTQYF. CDR3 nucleotide sequence: TGTGCCAGCAGTTTCTTTTTCACAGATACGCAGTATTTT.

The chain couples TRBV6-6 to TRBJ1-2; TRBD1 aligns across 8 bases. CDR3 length: 13 residues. V shed 7 bases, J shed 8 bases, and the junction held 9 bases outside the gene matches. From germline, CDR1 is MNHNY and CDR2 SVGAGI (reference sequence). The CDR3 here is CASTWGQERGYTF. The CDR3 DNA is TGTGCCAGCACCTGGGGACAGGAGCGCGGCTACACCTTC.

In its sample, this clone was seen a few times. The chain is built from TRBV5-1 and TRBJ2-5; TRBD1 matches at 8 bases. The CDR3 consists of 14 residues. Germline CDR1 SGHRS, CDR2 YFSETQ. Losses at the gene ends were 3 bases for V and 5 bases for J; bases not matched to a gene: 6. The CDR3 DNA is TGCGCCAGCAGCTACTCTCAGGGGGCCGAGACCCAGTACTTC. This codes for CASSYSQGAETQYF.